Shown below are 20 T cell receptor beta chains from a single sample sequenced in a study of radiotherapy plus CTLA-4 blockade in lung cancer. Method: immunoSEQ multiplex PCR; TCRdb's copy keeps in-frame clones and lacks some. The data contain about 39,000 clones, about four fifths of them singletons. The sample consisted of peripheral blood, taken from a patient treated with radiotherapy plus ipilimumab. Source of these receptors: a human donor with non-small cell lung cancer that progressed on radiotherapy plus ipilimumab.

J is TRBJ1-4 and V is TRBV7-6, with 7 nucleotides matching TRBD1. The junction had 4 bases not matched to a gene; V was cut back by 3 bases and J by 6 bases. Looked up from germline, CDR1 is SGHVS and CDR2 is FNYEAQ. CDR3 length: 14 amino acids. The CDR3 region has the DNA TGTGCCAGCAGCTTCGACAGGGTGCATGAAAAACTGTTTTTT. Translation: CASSFDRVHEKLFF.

V gene TRBV6-1 combines with J gene TRBJ2-5; 9 bases map to TRBD2. CDR1 and CDR2 from the germline V gene are MNHNS and SASEGT. The CDR3 covers 16 residues. With V trimmed by 3 bases and J by 2 bases, 7 bases remained unmatched. The CDR3 spells CASSDWFSGGQETQYF. CDR3 bases: TGTGCCAGCAGTGACTGGTTTAGCGGGGGACAAGAGACCCAGTACTTC.

This chain connects TRBV5-4 to TRBJ1-1, with a possible D match to TRBD1 (5 bases). Germline loops: CDR1 SGHNT, CDR2 YYREEE (reference sequence). The CDR3 is made up of 17 amino acids. V lost 4 bases to trimming and J lost 0 bases, with 19 bases between them. The CDR3 protein is CASSPPRRGTMNTEAFF. Here the CDR3 DNA reads TGTGCCAGCAGCCCCCCCCGGCGGGGGACGATGAACACTGAAGCTTTCTTT.

V and J are TRBV5-5 and TRBJ1-1; 10 nucleotides match TRBD1. This CDR3 has 15 residues. The J segment lost 3 bases and the V segment lost 4 bases, leaving 6 bases of the junction unmatched. Per germline, CDR1 SGHKS and CDR2 YYEKEE (reference sequence). As DNA, the CDR3 is TGTGCCAGCAGCCCGGGACAGGGGTGGTACACTGAAGCTTTCTTT. This translates into CASSPGQGWYTEAFF.

This sequence joins TRBV18 and TRBJ2-2; no firm D call. CDR3 length equals 15 residues. Germline CDR1 and CDR2: KGHSH and LQKENI. The V gene lost 2 bases and the J gene lost 5 bases, with 12 bases spanning the gap. The CDR3 loop reads CASSPYQTGTGELFF. In nucleotides, the CDR3 is TGTGCCAGCTCACCATACCAGACGGGTACCGGGGAGCTGTTTTTT.

The CDR3 coding sequence is TGTGCCAGCCAGGGACAGGTGGAGCAGTACTTC. Translated, it gives CASQGQVEQYF. This sequence joins TRBV2 and TRBJ2-7; TRBD1 matches at 8 bases. Looked up from germline, CDR1 is SNHLY and CDR2 is FYNNEI. With 8 bases clipped from V and 7 bases from J, the junction kept 4 bases outside the gene matches. The CDR3 extends over 11 amino acids.

The chain has TRBV29-1 and TRBJ2-1; 12 nucleotides align to TRBD2. Germline CDR1 and CDR2: SQVTM and ANQGSEA. The CDR3 is 16 amino acids. The V gene end was trimmed by 5 bases and the J gene end by 6 bases; junction bases not matched to a gene: 11. The CDR3 protein is CSVFVTSGGTINEQFF. The CDR3 bases are TGCAGCGTTTTTGTCACTAGCGGGGGGACTATCAATGAGCAGTTCTTC.

This clone was seen once. The chain is built from TRBV19 and TRBJ1-2; 9 nucleotides agree with TRBD1. The germline CDR1 and CDR2 sequences are LNHDA and SQIVND (reference sequence). The CDR3 extends over 16 amino acids. CDR3 in amino acids: CAAGQGSTNFYYGYTF. In DNA, the CDR3 is TGTGCTGCGGGACAGGGATCTACAAATTTTTACTATGGCTACACCTTC.

This chain joins TRBV5-1 and TRBJ2-5; 8 bases are shared with TRBD2. J gave up 1 base and V 3 bases, and 8 bases lay outside the gene matches. The CDR3 totals 16 residues. Germline CDR1 SGHRS, CDR2 YFSETQ. In DNA, the CDR3 is TGCGCCAGCAGCTCGGGGGGGGGCCCCCTCCAAGAGACCCAGTACTTC. This gives the protein CASSSGGGPLQETQYF.

This clone showed up just a few times. The J gene is TRBJ2-7, the V gene TRBV5-1; 10 bases fit TRBD1. CDR1 is SGHRS, CDR2 YFSETQ, per germline. This CDR3 has 13 amino acids. V dropped 5 bases and J dropped 3; count of bases not matched to a gene: 2. The CDR3 DNA follows: TGCGCCAGCAGTGGGGACAGGGGCTACGAGCAGTACTTC. It encodes CASSGDRGYEQYF. Based on the CDR3 plus reference TRBV5-1 and TRBJ2-7, the full variable domain is KAGVTQTPRYLIKTRGQQVTLSCSPISGHRSVSWYQQTPGQGLQFLFEYFSETQRNKGNFPGRFSGRQFSNSRSEMNVSTLELGDSALYLCASSGDRGYEQYFGPGTRLTVT.

This clone has just one count. The chain couples TRBV6-6 to TRBJ1-1, with unresolved D. CDR1 and CDR2 (germline): MNHNY, SVGAGI (reference sequence). The CDR3 runs to 16 residues. Trimming removed 6 bases from V and 0 bases from J, with 17 bases in between. CDR3 protein: CASRTREYGVNTEAFF. The CDR3 DNA reads as TGTGCCAGCAGGACCCGGGAGTATGGGGTGAACACTGAAGCTTTCTTT.

Concerning this clone: Germline is not matched at one junction end, which may reflect a read error. V usage is TRBV7-7 and J usage is TRBJ2-1, with 11 nucleotides matching TRBD2. The CDR3 loop spans 16 amino acids. Per the germline V gene, CDR1 is SSHAT and CDR2 is FNYEAQ (reference sequence). CDR3 bases: TGTGCTAGCAGCCGTAGCGGGGGGGTCTCCTACAATGAGCAGTTCTTC. This gives the protein CASSRSGGVSYNEQFF.

The chain recombines TRBV5-1 with TRBJ2-2; 8 bases agree with TRBD1. Germline V CDR1 and CDR2: SGHRS, YFSETQ. The CDR3 is 15 residues long. Unmatched junction bases numbered 4, after V lost 5 bases and J lost 1 base. The CDR3 sequence is CASRRGTGNTGELFF. The CDR3 DNA follows: TGCGCCAGCAGAAGGGGGACAGGGAACACCGGGGAGCTGTTTTTT.

This clone appeared once. The V and J genes are TRBV2 and TRBJ2-3; 7 bases line up with TRBD2. V gave up 7 bases and J gave up 4 bases; unmatched junction bases: 14. The CDR3 spans 16 residues. Germline assignment: CDR1 SNHLY and CDR2 FYNNEI. This CDR3 is CASISSIVGGADTQYF. CDR3 nucleotides: TGTGCCAGCATTAGCAGCATTGTGGGGGGGGCAGATACGCAGTATTTT.

The chain has TRBV5-1 and TRBJ2-5; a possible D gene is TRBD1 (5 bases). In germline, CDR1 is SGHRS, CDR2 YFSETQ. This CDR3 contains 13 residues. Trimming stripped 4 bases from V and 3 bases from J, with 10 bases between. This chain's CDR3 is CASSPAGKETQYF. In nucleotides, the CDR3 is TGCGCCAGCAGCCCGGCAGGGAAAGAGACCCAGTACTTC.

The genes are TRBV5-5 and TRBJ2-4; 7 positions agree with TRBD2. V was pared by 1 base and J by 3 bases, with 7 bases of the junction left unmatched. Germline values: CDR1 SGHKS, CDR2 YYEKEE (reference sequence). This CDR3 is built from 16 residues. The CDR3 loop reads CASSLIGRDGKNIQYF. The DNA of the CDR3 is TGTGCCAGCAGCTTGATTGGGAGGGACGGCAAAAACATTCAGTACTTC.

This clone appeared a single time. The chain is built from TRBV2 and TRBJ2-5; TRBD1 aligns across 7 bases. The CDR3 extends over 14 amino acids. V lost 5 bases, J lost 1 base, and 4 bases stayed unmatched. CDR1 and CDR2 (germline): SNHLY, FYNNEI. In DNA, the CDR3 is TGTGCCAGCAGTACCCGGACAGGCCAAGAGACCCAGTACTTC. Residues: CASSTRTGQETQYF.

CDR3 nucleotides: TGTGCCAGCAGCCCCGGGACAGCTTATGAAAAACTGTTTTTT. Its protein is CASSPGTAYEKLFF. The chain uses TRBV5-4 and TRBJ1-4, with 7 bases lining up with TRBD1. The junction had 6 bases not matched to a gene; V was cut back by 4 bases and J by 6 bases. There are 14 residues in the CDR3. The germline gives CDR1 SGHNT, CDR2 YYREEE (reference sequence).

The chain uses TRBV9 and TRBJ1-6; 9 bases agree with TRBD1. Trimming cost V 5 bases and J 0 bases; bases outside gene matches: 9. Germline-derived CDR1 and CDR2 are SGDLS and YYNGEE. The CDR3 has 18 amino acids. The CDR3 reads CASSRTGGIDSYNSPLHF. CDR3 DNA: TGTGCCAGCAGTAGAACAGGGGGCATTGACTCCTATAATTCACCCCTCCACTTT.

The V and J genes are TRBV7-9 and TRBJ2-4; D may be TRBD2 (6 bases). Germline V gene data show CDR1 as SEHNR and CDR2 as FQNEAQ (reference sequence). This CDR3 contains 11 residues. V was pared by 5 bases and J by 8 bases, with 7 bases between. The CDR3 reads CASSTGDIQYF. The CDR3 region has the DNA TGTGCCAGCAGCACGGGAGACATTCAGTACTTC.